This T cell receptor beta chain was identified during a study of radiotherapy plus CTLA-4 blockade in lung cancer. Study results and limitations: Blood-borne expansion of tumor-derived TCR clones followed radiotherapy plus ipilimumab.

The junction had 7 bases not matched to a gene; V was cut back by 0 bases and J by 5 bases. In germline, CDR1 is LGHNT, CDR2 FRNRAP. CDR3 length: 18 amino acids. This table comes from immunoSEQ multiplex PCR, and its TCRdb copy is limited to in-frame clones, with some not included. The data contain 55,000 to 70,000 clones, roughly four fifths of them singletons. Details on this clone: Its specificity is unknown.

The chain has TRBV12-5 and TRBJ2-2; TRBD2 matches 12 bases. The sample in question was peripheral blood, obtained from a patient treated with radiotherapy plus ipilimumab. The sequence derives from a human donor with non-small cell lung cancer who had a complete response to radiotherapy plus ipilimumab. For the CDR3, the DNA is TGTGCTAGTGGTTTGGTCGGGACTAGCGGGCAGGTAACCGGGGAGCTGTTTTTT. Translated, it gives CASGLVGTSGQVTGELFF. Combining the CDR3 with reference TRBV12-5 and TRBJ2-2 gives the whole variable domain DARVTQTPRHKVTEMGQEVTMRCQPILGHNTVFWYRQTMMQGLELLAYFRNRAPLDDSGMPKDRFSAEMPDATLATLKIQPSEPRDSAVYFCASGLVGTSGQVTGELFFGEGSRLTVL.